The 24 T cell receptor beta chains below come from one sample, sequenced in a study of human T cells and chemical hapten exposure. TCRdb re-called the RACE reads through MiXCR, storing one row per CDR3 protein. Here the sample spans about 79,000 distinct CDR3 sequences, approximately 8.6% being singletons. Time point meaning: healthy volunteer bleed at 6 weeks. Blood, whole and unfractionated, served as the source for total RNA extraction. Source material: whole blood. The receptors stem from a male donor in good health. Some clones in this sample may be carry-over from other donors' samples.

This clonotype showed up just a few times. This chain connects TRBV7-2 to TRBJ1-1, with 8 bases identical to TRBD1. The CDR3 is 14 amino acids. J was trimmed by 4 bases and V by 1 base; bases with no gene match: 2. Germline CDR1 and CDR2: SGHTA and FQGNSA. The CDR3 protein is CASSLGQGATEAFF. The CDR3 DNA is TGTGCCAGCAGCTTAGGGCAGGGGGCCACTGAAGCTTTCTTT. The complete variable domain, with remaining parts taken from reference TRBV7-2 and TRBJ1-1, reads GAGVSQSPSNKVTEKGKDVELRCDPISGHTALYWYRQSLGQGLEFLIYFQGNSAPDKSGLPSDRFSAERTGGSVSTLTIQRTQQEDSAVYLCASSLGQGATEAFFGQGTRLTVV.

A few counts support this clonotype. This chain uses TRBV6-1 with TRBJ1-2; D possibly corresponds to TRBD1 (5 bases). This CDR3 has 14 residues. V was pared by 0 bases and J by 8 bases, with 13 bases between. The germline V gene encodes CDR1 MNHNS and CDR2 SASEGT. CDR3 loop: CASSEAGGARGYTF. CDR3 in DNA: TGTGCCAGCAGTGAAGCCGGGGGAGCGCGGGGCTACACCTTC.

This clonotype turned up a few times. This chain links TRBV6-5 with TRBJ1-3; 9 nucleotides match TRBD1. The CDR3 is 16 residues long. Germline assignment: CDR1 MNHEY and CDR2 SVGAGI. The ends lost 2 bases at V and 0 bases at J; junction bases unmatched: 2. The CDR3 spells CASSYMGQGSGNTIYF. The CDR3 DNA follows: TGTGCCAGCAGTTACATGGGACAGGGCTCTGGAAACACCATATATTTT.

The V and J genes are TRBV6-2 or TRBV6-3 and TRBJ1-5; possibly TRBD1 for D (6 bases). V was shortened by 6 bases and J by 7 bases, with 13 bases between the two germline ends. The CDR3 consists of 13 residues. Germline-derived CDR1 and CDR2 are MNHEY and SVGEGT. CDR3 nucleotides: TGTGCCAGCAGGGGACAATCCTCCCAGCCCCAGCATTTT. Protein: CASRGQSSQPQHF.

This clonotype was picked up a small number of times. This chain links TRBV11-1 with TRBJ2-3, with D hard to call. The CDR3 sequence is 17 residues long. V lost 5 bases and J lost 1, with 19 bases in between. Germline CDR1 SGHAT, CDR2 FQDESV (reference sequence). CDR3 sequence (DNA): TGTGCCAGCAGCCGAACCGGAGTCCCTTTCCGCACAGATACGCAGTATTTT. Amino acid sequence: CASSRTGVPFRTDTQYF.

This clonotype has at least ten counts. The gene calls are TRBV20-1 and TRBJ1-2, with TRBD1 matching over 9 bases. V lost 2 bases to trimming and J lost 6 bases; unmatched junction nucleotides: 4. Germline loops: CDR1 DFQATT, CDR2 SNEGSKA (reference sequence). The CDR3 covers 13 residues. CDR3 sequence: CSARRDREDGYTF. In DNA, the CDR3 is TGCAGTGCTAGAAGGGACAGGGAGGATGGCTACACCTTC.

This clonotype has only a few counts. V and J are TRBV25-1 and TRBJ2-7; tentatively, D is TRBD1 (6 bases). The CDR3 has 15 amino acids. The V end was cut by 4 bases, the J end by 2 bases, with 15 bases between. The germline V gene has CDR1 MGHDK and CDR2 SYGVNS. The CDR3 reads CASSGGTLFTYEQYF. The DNA of the CDR3 is TGTGCCAGCAGTGGTGGGACATTATTTACCTACGAGCAGTACTTC.

The genes are TRBV2 and TRBJ1-1; D is undetermined. This CDR3 has 12 amino acids. With 4 bases removed from V and 4 bases from J, the gap between germline ends came to 7 bases. Germline V gene sequence: CDR1 SNHLY, CDR2 FYNNEI. The CDR3 protein is CASSVGATEAFF. Written as DNA, the CDR3 is TGTGCCAGCAGTGTGGGTGCCACTGAAGCTTTCTTT.

The chain carries TRBV9 and TRBJ2-5, with a possible D match to TRBD1 (6 bases). The V gene lost 3 bases and the J gene lost 2 bases, with 11 bases spanning the gap. The germline CDR1 and CDR2 sequences are SGDLS and YYNGEE. The CDR3 length is 14 residues. The DNA for the CDR3 is TGTGCCAGCAGCGACGGGACACTTCAAGAGACCCAGTACTTC. It specifies CASSDGTLQETQYF.

This clonotype was counted at least ten times. The J gene is TRBJ1-6, the V gene TRBV15; tentatively, D is TRBD1 (5 bases). The CDR3 runs 15 residues. V lost 0 bases and J lost 10, with 13 bases in between. Per germline, CDR1 LNHNV and CDR2 YYDKDF (reference sequence). The CDR3 loop is CATSRDVQGASPLHF. As DNA, the CDR3 is TGTGCCACCAGCAGAGATGTGCAGGGAGCGTCACCCCTCCACTTT.

This clonotype was observed a few times. The chain employs TRBV12-5 and TRBJ1-1, with no clear D. The germline V gene encodes CDR1 LGHNT and CDR2 FRNRAP. The CDR3 is 18 amino acids. Trimming removed 1 base at V and 0 bases at J, with 18 bases between. The CDR3 sequence: CASGLGLNGVGMNTEAFF. The CDR3, as DNA: TGTGCTAGTGGTTTGGGCCTTAATGGGGTAGGCATGAACACTGAAGCTTTCTTT.

The V and J genes are TRBV30 and TRBJ1-5, with 7 bases aligning to TRBD1. The CDR3 spans 15 residues. The germline CDR1 and CDR2 sequences are GTSNPN and SVGIG (reference sequence). V shed 1 base and J 7 bases; nucleotides not matched to a gene: 10. CDR3: CAWSARQGSRQPQHF. CDR3 sequence (DNA): TGTGCCTGGAGTGCCCGACAGGGCTCACGGCAGCCCCAGCATTTT.

This clonotype was found a few times. The chain links TRBV5-5 to TRBJ1-5; D is unclear. V lost 4 bases and J 2 bases, leaving 13 bases between the germline ends. The CDR3 covers 15 residues. CDR1 SGHKS and CDR2 YYEKEE come from the germline V gene (reference sequence). CDR3 residues: CASSKLHRRNQPQHF. The CDR3 nucleotides are TGTGCCAGCAGCAAACTGCACAGACGCAATCAGCCCCAGCATTTT.

This chain joins TRBV7-8 and TRBJ2-5; 7 positions agree with TRBD1. J lost 3 bases, V lost 1 base, and 8 bases had no gene match. Germline V gives CDR1 SGHVS, CDR2 FQNEAQ. The CDR3 consists of 16 residues. As DNA, the CDR3 is TGTGCCAGCAGCTTAGTTGACAGGGATTCCGAAGAGACCCAGTACTTC. Translating it yields CASSLVDRDSEETQYF.

V is TRBV7-2 and J is TRBJ1-1; 7 bases align to TRBD1. Germline lookup yields CDR1 SGHTA and CDR2 FQGNSA. Trimming cost V 5 bases and J 8 bases; bases outside gene matches: 11. The CDR3 is 14 amino acids. The CDR3 DNA reads as TGTGCCAGCAGCCCCAGGGCAGGGGGAGCCGAAGCTTTCTTT. Encoded protein: CASSPRAGGAEAFF.

For the CDR3, the DNA is TGTGCCAGCAGTCCCCGGGACAGGGGAAGGGGTGAGACCCAGTACTTC. Residues: CASSPRDRGRGETQYF. The chain uses TRBV27 and TRBJ2-5; 10 nucleotides align to TRBD1. Germline CDR1 MNHEY, CDR2 SMNVEV (reference sequence). The CDR3 extends over 16 amino acids. The V and J ends lost 5 bases and 5 bases, in that order; junction bases with no gene match: 11.

In this sample, this clonotype turned up a few times. The chain couples TRBV18 to TRBJ2-1; 8 bases map to TRBD2. With V trimmed by 4 bases and J by 9 bases, 11 bases remained unmatched. From germline, CDR1 is KGHSH and CDR2 LQKENI. The CDR3 runs to 15 residues. This CDR3 reads CASSLSTSGTGEQFF. The CDR3 DNA is TGTGCCAGCTCACTCTCTACTAGCGGTACAGGTGAGCAGTTCTTC.

The genes are TRBV4-3 and TRBJ1-2; 7 bases line up with TRBD1. Germline lookup yields CDR1 LGHNA and CDR2 YSLEER. The ends lost 4 bases at V and 8 bases at J; junction bases unmatched: 16. This CDR3 is 16 amino acids long. This CDR3 is CASSLDRAAALQGYTF. As DNA, the CDR3 is TGCGCCAGCAGCCTTGACAGGGCAGCAGCGCTACAGGGCTACACCTTC.

This clonotype was seen more than once but under ten times. In nucleotides, the CDR3 is TGTGCCAGCAGTCATCCTCAGGGGATGGCTGAAGCTTTCTTT. Its translation: CASSHPQGMAEAFF. This sequence joins TRBV27 and TRBJ1-1; D may be TRBD1 (6 bases). V lost 5 bases and J 6 bases, leaving 16 bases between the germline ends. From germline, CDR1 is MNHEY and CDR2 SMNVEV (reference sequence). This CDR3 comprises 14 residues.

This clonotype came up a few times. The chain is built from TRBV6-1 and TRBJ1-1, with D hard to call. Trimming stripped 0 bases from V and 10 bases from J, with 12 bases between. Per germline, CDR1 MNHNS and CDR2 SASEGT. The CDR3 consists of 13 residues. The CDR3 DNA reads TGTGCCAGCAGTGAAGCGCGGCTCAGAGGAGCTTTCTTT. Residues: CASSEARLRGAFF.

This clonotype was counted between two and nine times. The chain has TRBV7-8 and TRBJ2-7; D is undetermined. The V end lost 7 bases, the J end lost 5 bases, and 15 bases lay between the germline ends. Germline CDR1 SGHVS, CDR2 FQNEAQ. The CDR3 extends over 13 amino acids. CDR3 in DNA: TGTGCCAGCACCTCCCCCACCACGCACGAGCAGTACTTC. Translated: CASTSPTTHEQYF. Full variable domain (remainder filled in from reference TRBV7-8 and TRBJ2-7): GAGVSQSPRYKVAKRGQDVALRCDPISGHVSLFWYQQALGQGPEFLTYFQNEAQLDKSGLPSDRFFAERPEGSVSTLKIQRTQQEDSAVYLCASTSPTTHEQYFGPGTRLTVT.

Only a few counts were recorded for this clonotype. The chain is built from TRBV3-1 and TRBJ2-3; D remains ambiguous. In germline, CDR1 is LGHDT, CDR2 YNNKEL (reference sequence). This CDR3 region has 13 residues. V was trimmed by 3 bases and J by 0 bases, leaving 4 bases between them. CDR3 in DNA: TGTGCCAGCAGCCAGTTAAGCACAGATACGCAGTATTTT. Encoded protein: CASSQLSTDTQYF.

The chain combines TRBV14 with TRBJ2-6, with D unresolved. V lost 2 bases and J 0 bases, leaving 14 bases between the germline ends. Germline V gene data show CDR1 as SGHDN and CDR2 as FVKESK. CDR3 size: 18 residues. The CDR3 region has the DNA TGTGCCAGCAGCCAATCCAGGTTCCAAAGCTCTGGGGCCAACGTCCTGACTTTC. It codes for CASSQSRFQSSGANVLTF.

Many counts were recorded for this clonotype. Written as DNA, the CDR3 is TGTGCCAGCAGCGCACAAGAGACCCAGTACTTC. This sequence encodes CASSAQETQYF. This chain connects TRBV7-8 to TRBJ2-5; D gene ambiguous. The length of the CDR3 is 11 residues. Germline CDR1 and CDR2: SGHVS and FQNEAQ. Trimming shortened V by 5 bases and J by 2 bases, and 3 bases separated the two germline ends.